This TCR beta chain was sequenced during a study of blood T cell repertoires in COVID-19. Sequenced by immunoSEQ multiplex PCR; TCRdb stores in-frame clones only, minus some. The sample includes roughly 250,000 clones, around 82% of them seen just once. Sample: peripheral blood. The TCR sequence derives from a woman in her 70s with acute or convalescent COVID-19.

In nucleotides, the CDR3 is TGTGCCAGCACCCCCTCCCTTTCCTATGGCTACACCTTC. It encodes CASTPSLSYGYTF. J is TRBJ1-2 and V is TRBV28; D is undetermined. V gave up 7 bases and J gave up 4 bases, with 13 bases separating them. The length of the CDR3 is 13 residues. Germline assignment: CDR1 MDHEN and CDR2 SYDVKM.